The 19 T cell receptor beta chains below all came from one sample that was sequenced in a study of response to subunit inactivated influenza vaccine. TCRdb reprocessed the RT-PCR reads via MiXCR and lists one record per CDR3 protein. The top ten hold roughly a tenth of the sample, which has around 850,000 distinct CDR3 sequences, around a sixth seen once. The specimen comprised PBMCs from blood, sampled about 5 days after vaccination. These receptors were taken from a man aged 50 or older who received an inactivated influenza vaccine.

This chain uses TRBV6-1 with TRBJ2-1; 8 bases match TRBD2. CDR1 MNHNS and CDR2 SASEGT come from the germline V gene. This CDR3 is built from 16 residues. Trimming cost V 5 bases and J 9 bases; bases outside gene matches: 15. The CDR3 spells CASSIQAGVTISEQFF. CDR3 sequence (DNA): TGTGCCAGCAGTATCCAAGCGGGAGTAACGATTAGTGAGCAGTTCTTC.

This clonotype was recorded many times. The chain couples TRBV20-1 to TRBJ2-7, with 8 bases fitting TRBD2. The V gene end was trimmed by 3 bases and the J gene end by 2 bases; junction bases not matched to a gene: 3. This CDR3 comprises 13 residues. Germline V gene data show CDR1 as DFQATT and CDR2 as SNEGSKA (reference sequence). The CDR3 bases are TGCAGTGCTAGTAGCGGGACCGCCTACGAGCAGTACTTC. Translating gives CSASSGTAYEQYF.

Only a few counts were recorded for this clonotype. The V gene is TRBV5-1, the J gene TRBJ2-7; D is possibly TRBD1 (6 bases). V was clipped by 0 bases and J by 3 bases, with 10 bases between them. Germline V lookup: CDR1 SGHRS, CDR2 YFSETQ. The CDR3 loop spans 14 amino acids. The CDR3 here is CASSLVPGVYEQYF. CDR3 sequence (DNA): TGCGCCAGCAGCTTGGTACCAGGGGTCTACGAGCAGTACTTC.

In its sample, this clonotype was seen a few times. The J gene is TRBJ2-6, the V gene TRBV5-1; the match to TRBD2 covers 11 bases. Germline V gives CDR1 SGHRS, CDR2 YFSETQ. The CDR3 loop spans 19 amino acids. V shed 0 bases, J shed 0 bases, and the junction held 5 bases outside the gene matches. The CDR3, as DNA: TGCGCCAGCAGCTTGGACACTAGCGGGAGCCCCTCTGGGGCCAACGTCCTGACTTTC. This codes for CASSLDTSGSPSGANVLTF.

The rearrangement uses TRBV4-3 and TRBJ2-7; maybe TRBD1 (6 bases). Between the trimmed V and J ends, which lost 10 bases and 0 bases, there was a span of 16 bases. There are 14 residues in the CDR3. Germline lookup yields CDR1 LGHNA and CDR2 YSLEER. The CDR3 DNA reads TGCGCCATCAGACAGGAGCCCTCCTCCTACGAGCAGTACTTC. Amino acids: CAIRQEPSSYEQYF.

There are a few counts of this clonotype. The V gene is TRBV20-1, the J gene TRBJ1-2; 9 bases fit TRBD1. The CDR3 extends over 14 amino acids. Germline V CDR1 and CDR2: DFQATT, SNEGSKA (reference sequence). The V segment lost 2 bases and the J segment 4 bases; nucleotides outside the gene matches: 5. The CDR3 nucleotides are TGCAGTGCTAGAAACCGGGACAGGGCCTATGGCTACACCTTC. It codes for CSARNRDRAYGYTF.

The chain has TRBV12-3 or TRBV12-4 and TRBJ1-4, with TRBD1 as a possible D gene (5 bases). This CDR3 spans 15 amino acids. V was cut by 6 bases and J by 8 bases, with 19 bases left in between. The chain's CDR3 is CASSNLGLIEEKLFF. The CDR3 coding sequence is TGTGCCAGCAGCAACCTGGGACTTATCGAAGAAAAACTGTTTTTT.

This chain connects TRBV9 to TRBJ2-2, with 11 nucleotides matching TRBD2. The germline V gene has CDR1 SGDLS and CDR2 YYNGEE. The trim removed 4 bases at V and 5 bases at J, leaving 4 bases unmatched. CDR3 length equals 15 residues. The CDR3 region is CASSPPSGGTGELFF. The CDR3 nucleotides are TGTGCCAGCAGCCCCCCTAGCGGGGGGACCGGGGAGCTGTTTTTT.

This chain connects TRBV27 to TRBJ2-7, with TRBD1 matching 10 bases. J gave up 0 bases and V 2 bases, and 4 bases lay outside the gene matches. CDR1 is MNHEY, CDR2 SMNVEV, per germline (reference sequence). The CDR3 consists of 16 residues. The chain's CDR3 is CASSLSGTGDSYEQYF. The CDR3 bases are TGTGCCAGCAGTTTAAGCGGGACAGGGGACTCCTACGAGCAGTACTTC.

The chain carries TRBV5-1 and TRBJ1-1; 9 nucleotides match TRBD1. V gave up 1 base and J gave up 4 bases; unmatched junction bases: 5. Looked up from germline, CDR1 is SGHRS and CDR2 is YFSETQ. This CDR3 region has 15 residues. The CDR3 sequence: CASSLRTGAGTEAFF. CDR3 bases: TGCGCCAGCAGCTTGCGGACAGGGGCGGGCACTGAAGCTTTCTTT.

Ten or more counts support this clonotype. The chain combines TRBV7-2 with TRBJ2-7, with 10 bases identical to TRBD2. This CDR3 has 14 residues. Germline trimming cut 5 bases from V and 3 bases from J; bases unmatched to any gene: 4. The germline V gene has CDR1 SGHTA and CDR2 FQGNSA. The DNA for the CDR3 is TGTGCCAGCAGCCTACTAGCGGGGAGCTACGAGCAGTACTTC. Residues: CASSLLAGSYEQYF.

The sample holds many counts of this clonotype. The chain is built from TRBV5-5 and TRBJ2-1, with a weak D call TRBD2 (5 bases). Germline V lookup: CDR1 SGHKS, CDR2 YYEKEE (reference sequence). Trimming pared 5 bases from V and 6 bases from J, leaving 18 bases between. CDR3 length equals 15 residues. CDR3 in amino acids: CASSPGWTLVNEQFF. DNA for the CDR3: TGTGCCAGCAGTCCCGGGTGGACTCTTGTCAATGAGCAGTTCTTC.

This clonotype was found a few times. This chain uses TRBV12-3 or TRBV12-4 with TRBJ2-3, with D possibly TRBD1 on 5 matching bases. Trimming shortened V by 1 base and J by 6 bases, and 11 bases separated the two germline ends. CDR3 length equals 14 residues. The CDR3 is CASSLVQESDTQYF. For the CDR3, the DNA is TGTGCCAGCAGTTTAGTACAGGAGTCCGATACGCAGTATTTT.

Many counts were recorded for this clonotype. The rearrangement joins TRBV12-3 or TRBV12-4 to TRBJ2-5; 8 nucleotides match TRBD1. The CDR3 extends over 14 amino acids. After removal of 3 bases from V and 3 bases from J, the junction contained 3 bases not matched to a gene. Here the CDR3 reads CASSFGQGKETQYF. The CDR3 nucleotides are TGTGCCAGCAGTTTCGGACAGGGAAAAGAGACCCAGTACTTC.

The V call is TRBV20-1, the J call TRBJ2-2; tentatively, D is TRBD2 (5 bases). The CDR3 extends over 15 amino acids. Trimming removed 5 bases from V and 5 bases from J, with 18 bases in between. Germline CDR1 and CDR2: DFQATT and SNEGSKA (reference sequence). Written as DNA, the CDR3 is TGCAGTGCTCCGAGACTGAATCGAGGGACCGGGGAGCTGTTTTTT. Translated: CSAPRLNRGTGELFF.

V and J are TRBV6-2 or TRBV6-3 and TRBJ2-1; 8 nucleotides agree with TRBD2. Germline CDR1 is MNHEY and CDR2 is SVGEGT. V was pared by 0 bases and J by 7 bases, with 8 bases of the junction left unmatched. The CDR3 loop spans 16 amino acids. The CDR3 sequence: CASSYSRAGVSNEQFF. CDR3 bases: TGTGCCAGCAGTTACTCGCGAGCGGGGGTTAGTAATGAGCAGTTCTTC.

The chain is built from TRBV5-6 and TRBJ2-7; D is unclear. The CDR3 sequence is 8 residues long. Germline lookup yields CDR1 SGHDT and CDR2 YYEEEE. Trimming took off 10 bases at V and 4 bases at J, with 3 bases between the two ends. CDR3 in amino acids: CAGYEQYF. The CDR3, as DNA: TGTGCCGGATACGAGCAGTACTTC. Drawing the rest from reference TRBV5-6 and TRBJ2-7, the complete variable domain is DAGVTQSPTHLIKTRGQQVTLRCSPKSGHDTVSWYQQALGQGPQFIFQYYEEEERQRGNFPDRFSGHQFPNYSSELNVNALLLGDSALYLCAGYEQYFGPGTRLTVT.

This clonotype was found many times. The chain links TRBV29-1 to TRBJ2-1; TRBD2 matches 11 bases. CDR1 is SQVTM and CDR2 is ANQGSEA in the germline V gene. The CDR3 is 14 residues long. After removal of 7 bases from V and 5 bases from J, the junction contained 7 bases not matched to a gene. The CDR3, as DNA: TGCAGCGCCGTCAGACTAGCGGGACACAATGAGCAGTTCTTC. Translated: CSAVRLAGHNEQFF.

This clonotype was recorded a few times. The chain links TRBV4-2 to TRBJ2-1; D not certain. Germline V gene data show CDR1 as LGHNA and CDR2 as YNFKEQ. The CDR3 loop spans 20 amino acids. V shed 3 bases and J shed 11 bases, with 35 bases lying between them. The CDR3 region is CASSHQSWRTYNEQSFQQFF. The CDR3 DNA is TGTGCCAGCAGCCACCAGAGCTGGAGAACGTACAATGAGCAGAGCTTTCAGCAGTTCTTC.